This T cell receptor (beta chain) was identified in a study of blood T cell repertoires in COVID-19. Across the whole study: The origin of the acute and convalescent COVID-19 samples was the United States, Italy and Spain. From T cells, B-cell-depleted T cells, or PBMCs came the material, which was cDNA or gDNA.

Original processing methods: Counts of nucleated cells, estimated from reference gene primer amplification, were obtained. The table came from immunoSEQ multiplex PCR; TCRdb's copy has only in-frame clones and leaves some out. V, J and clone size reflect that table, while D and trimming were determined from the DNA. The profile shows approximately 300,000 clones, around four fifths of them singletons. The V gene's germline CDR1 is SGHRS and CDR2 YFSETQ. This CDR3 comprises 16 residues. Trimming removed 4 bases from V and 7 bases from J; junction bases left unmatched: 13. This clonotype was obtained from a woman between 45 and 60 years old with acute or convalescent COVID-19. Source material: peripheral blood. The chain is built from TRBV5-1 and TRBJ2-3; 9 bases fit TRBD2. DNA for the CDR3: TGCGCCAGCAGCAGGATTGGCGGGGGGGCGGGTTATACGCAGTATTTT. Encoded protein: CASSRIGGGAGYTQYF.